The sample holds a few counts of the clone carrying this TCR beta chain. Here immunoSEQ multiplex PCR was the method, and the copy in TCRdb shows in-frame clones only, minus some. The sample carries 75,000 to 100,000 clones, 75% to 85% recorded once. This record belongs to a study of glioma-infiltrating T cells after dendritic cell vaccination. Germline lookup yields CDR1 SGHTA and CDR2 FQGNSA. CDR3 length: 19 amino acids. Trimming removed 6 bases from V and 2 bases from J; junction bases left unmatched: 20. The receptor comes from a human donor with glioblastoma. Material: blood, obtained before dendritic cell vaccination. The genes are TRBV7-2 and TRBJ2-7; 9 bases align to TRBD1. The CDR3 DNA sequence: TGTGCCAGCAGGATAGGGACAGGGAATTGGGGGGCTATTACCTACGAGCAGTACTTC. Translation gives CASRIGTGNWGAITYEQYF.